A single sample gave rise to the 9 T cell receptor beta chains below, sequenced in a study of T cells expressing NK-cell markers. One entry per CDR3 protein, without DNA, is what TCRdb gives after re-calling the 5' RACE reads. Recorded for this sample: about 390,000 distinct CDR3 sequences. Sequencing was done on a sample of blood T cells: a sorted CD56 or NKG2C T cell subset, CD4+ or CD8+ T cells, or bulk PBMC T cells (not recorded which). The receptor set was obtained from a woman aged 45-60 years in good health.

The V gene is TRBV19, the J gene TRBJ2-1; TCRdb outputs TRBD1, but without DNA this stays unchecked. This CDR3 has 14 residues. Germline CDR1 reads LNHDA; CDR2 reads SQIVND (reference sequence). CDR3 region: CASSIQGVFNEQFF.

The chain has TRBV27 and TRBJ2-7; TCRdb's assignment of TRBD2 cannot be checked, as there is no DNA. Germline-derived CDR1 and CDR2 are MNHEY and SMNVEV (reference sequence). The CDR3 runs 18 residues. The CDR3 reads CASSSLKRLAGDSYEQYF.

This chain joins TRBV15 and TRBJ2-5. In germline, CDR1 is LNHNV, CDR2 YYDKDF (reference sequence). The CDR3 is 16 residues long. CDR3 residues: CATSRNRVGSEETQYF.

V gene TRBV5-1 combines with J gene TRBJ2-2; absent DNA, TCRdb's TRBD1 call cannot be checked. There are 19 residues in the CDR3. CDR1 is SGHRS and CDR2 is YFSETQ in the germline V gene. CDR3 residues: CASSLDGQGPAGPTGELFF.

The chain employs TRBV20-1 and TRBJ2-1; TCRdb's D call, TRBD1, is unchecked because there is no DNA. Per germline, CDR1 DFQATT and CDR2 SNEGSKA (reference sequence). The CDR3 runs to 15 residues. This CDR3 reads CSARSGTGQYNEQFF.

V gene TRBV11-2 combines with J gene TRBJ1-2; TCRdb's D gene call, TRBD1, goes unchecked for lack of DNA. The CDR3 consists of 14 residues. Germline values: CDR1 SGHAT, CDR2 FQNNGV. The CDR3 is CASSLGAPWDGYTF.

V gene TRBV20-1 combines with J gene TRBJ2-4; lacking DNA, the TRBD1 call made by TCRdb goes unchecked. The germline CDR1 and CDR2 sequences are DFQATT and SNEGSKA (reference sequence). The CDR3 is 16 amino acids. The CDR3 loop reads CSASGDGTLAKNIQYF.

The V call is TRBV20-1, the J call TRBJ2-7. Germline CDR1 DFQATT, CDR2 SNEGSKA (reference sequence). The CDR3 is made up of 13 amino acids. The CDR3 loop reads CSDPRIRSYEQYF.

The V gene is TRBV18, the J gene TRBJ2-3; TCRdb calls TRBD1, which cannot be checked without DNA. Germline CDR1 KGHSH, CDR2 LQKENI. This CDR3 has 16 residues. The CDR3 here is CASSVLAPAETDTQYF.